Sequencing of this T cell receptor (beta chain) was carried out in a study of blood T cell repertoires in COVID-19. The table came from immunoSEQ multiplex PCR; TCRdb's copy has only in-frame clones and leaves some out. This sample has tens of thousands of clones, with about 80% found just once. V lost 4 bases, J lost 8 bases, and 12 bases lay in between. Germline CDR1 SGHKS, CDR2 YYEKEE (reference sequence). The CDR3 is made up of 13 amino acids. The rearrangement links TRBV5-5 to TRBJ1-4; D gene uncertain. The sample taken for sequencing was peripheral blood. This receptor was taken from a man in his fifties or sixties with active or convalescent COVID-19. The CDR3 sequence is CASSRPGAEKLFF. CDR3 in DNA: TGTGCCAGCAGCAGGCCGGGTGCCGAAAAACTGTTTTTT. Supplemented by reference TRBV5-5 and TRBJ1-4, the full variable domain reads DAGVTQSPTHLIKTRGQQVTLRCSPISGHKSVSWYQQVLGQGPQFIFQYYEKEERGRGNFPDRFSARQFPNYSSELNVNALLLGDSALYLCASSRPGAEKLFFGSGTQLSVL.